This T cell receptor (beta chain) came from a study of T cells in tumors after PD-1 blockade. Background on the study: No patient had prior checkpoint blockade, systemic immunosuppression, or radiotherapy within 4 weeks.

The assay was immunoSEQ multiplex PCR, and TCRdb's table has in-frame clones only and misses some. Of about 59,000 clones in the sample, 80% are singletons; the top ten hold around 15%. General study results and limits: Some novel exhausted tumor clones appeared in pre-treatment blood, suggesting peripheral recruitment.

On this clone itself: Its antigen is not identified.

V was pared by 5 bases and J by 2 bases, with 14 bases between. The germline gives CDR1 SGHVS, CDR2 FQNEAQ. The CDR3 is made up of 15 amino acids. The rearrangement links TRBV7-8 to TRBJ2-3; a possible D gene is TRBD1 (5 bases). The TCR sequence derives from a human donor with basal cell carcinoma. This sample comprised PBMCs, obtained before anti-PD-1 treatment. In DNA, the CDR3 is TGTGCCAGCAGCCCCCGACAGTTTACCACAGATACGCAGTATTTT. Amino acids: CASSPRQFTTDTQYF.